Included here is one T cell receptor beta chain sequence, with context. Its antigen is unidentified. This record belongs to a study of T cells in pancreatic ductal adenocarcinoma. Findings of the study overall: Comparisons of tumor and blood clonality may show falsely lower tumor diversity. This surgical cohort overrepresents the minority presenting with early-stage disease. Blood had more productive templates and 6 to 9-fold more unique clonotypes than tumor. Mean clonality was approximately 0.1 in tumors and around 0.065 in blood, not significantly different.

Selected pancreatic ductal adenocarcinoma patients had undergone surgery without neoadjuvant therapy. CDR1 is SQVTM and CDR2 is ANQGSEA in the germline V gene. Trimming cost V 6 bases and J 5 bases, with 11 bases left between them. CDR3 length: 12 amino acids. The table came from immunoSEQ multiplex PCR; TCRdb's copy has only in-frame clones and leaves some out. The sample gives 2,500 to 3,000 clones, over 65% of which show up once; around 14% is in the top ten. Sequenced input: pancreatic tumor tissue. The chain is built from TRBV29-1 and TRBJ1-5; D not certain. This clonotype originated in a human donor with pancreatic ductal adenocarcinoma. In nucleotides, the CDR3 is TGCAGCGTGACCTTGGGAGATCAGCCCCAGCATTTT. It codes for CSVTLGDQPQHF.